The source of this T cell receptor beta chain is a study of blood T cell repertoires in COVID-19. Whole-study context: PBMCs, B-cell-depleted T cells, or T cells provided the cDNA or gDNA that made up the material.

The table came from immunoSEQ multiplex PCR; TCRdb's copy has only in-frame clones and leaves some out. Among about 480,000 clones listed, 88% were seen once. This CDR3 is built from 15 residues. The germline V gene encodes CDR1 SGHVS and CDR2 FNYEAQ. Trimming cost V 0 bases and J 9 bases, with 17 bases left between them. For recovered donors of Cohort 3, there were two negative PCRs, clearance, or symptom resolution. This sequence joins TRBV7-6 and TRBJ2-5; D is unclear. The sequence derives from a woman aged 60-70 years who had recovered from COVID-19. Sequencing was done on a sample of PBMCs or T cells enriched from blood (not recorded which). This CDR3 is CASSLASGPSAAQYF. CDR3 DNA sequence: TGTGCCAGCAGCTTAGCGTCGGGTCCCTCAGCAGCCCAGTACTTC.